Listed below are T cell receptor beta chains from one sample, sequenced in a study of blood T cell repertoires in COVID-19. Sequenced by immunoSEQ multiplex PCR; TCRdb stores in-frame clones only, minus some. The data hold about 260,000 clones, with around 84% observed a single time. Sequencing was carried out using peripheral blood. These receptors were collected from a man between 60 and 75 years old with acute or convalescent COVID-19. The CDR3 runs from the conserved cysteine through the conserved F or W. D genes are given only for firm matches. Clone size is shown for a subset of rows, as once, few, many or a class of expanded clone.

size	D	V	J	CDR3	DNA
-	-	TRBV29-1	TRBJ1-2	CSAVGHSNYGYTF	TGCAGCGCTGTGGGACATTCTAACTATGGCTACACCTTC
-	-	TRBV2	TRBJ2-7	CASSGRTDAEQYF	TGTGCCAGCAGTGGTAGGACAGATGCCGAGCAGTACTTC
-	TRBD1	TRBV10-3	TRBJ1-5	CAISAGQGYQPQHF	TGTGCCATCAGTGCGGGACAGGGGTATCAGCCCCAGCATTTT
once	TRBD1	TRBV19	TRBJ2-7	CASSIVPGQGASYEQYF	TGTGCCAGTAGTATAGTCCCGGGACAGGGGGCCTCCTACGAGCAGTACTTC
-	TRBD2	TRBV5-1	TRBJ2-1	CASSLAFLAGIGYNEQFF	TGCGCCAGCAGCTTGGCTTTCCTAGCGGGGATAGGGTACAATGAGCAGTTCTTC
-	-	TRBV30	TRBJ2-1	CAWAHGTPTGDEQFF	TGTGCCTGGGCACACGGGACTCCAACGGGGGATGAGCAGTTCTTC
-	-	TRBV7-6	TRBJ2-1	CASTADYTKVYNEQFF	TGTGCCAGCACCGCGGACTACACCAAAGTCTACAATGAGCAGTTCTTC
-	-	TRBV18	TRBJ2-5	CASSPQYQETQYF	TGTGCCAGCTCACCTCAGTACCAAGAGACCCAGTACTTC
-	-	TRBV24-1	TRBJ2-2	CATSPQGGSGELFF	TGTGCCACCAGCCCTCAGGGGGGAAGCGGGGAGCTGTTTTTT
-	TRBD1	TRBV5-8	TRBJ1-5	CASSLGQGSGGLPQHF	TGTGCCAGCAGCTTGGGACAGGGGAGTGGAGGGCTGCCCCAGCATTTT
-	TRBD1	TRBV10-3	TRBJ1-1	CAISVGGQGGTEAFF	TGTGCCATCAGTGTGGGGGGCCAGGGGGGCACTGAAGCTTTCTTT
-	TRBD1	TRBV28	TRBJ1-1	CASSLTGVSTEAFF	TGTGCCAGCAGTTTGACAGGGGTCAGTACTGAAGCTTTCTTT
-	TRBD1	TRBV5-1	TRBJ1-2	CASSRQGYTYGYTF	TGCGCCAGCAGCAGACAGGGGTACACATATGGCTACACCTTC
few	-	TRBV29-1	TRBJ2-5	CSAEGGAGETQYF	TGCAGCGCCGAGGGGGGGGCCGGAGAGACCCAGTACTTC
-	TRBD2	TRBV5-1	TRBJ2-5	CASGLVAGRRETQYF	TGCGCCAGCGGTCTCGTAGCGGGAAGACGGGAGACCCAGTACTTC
-	-	TRBV3-1/TRBV3-2	TRBJ2-3	CASSQVPGTQYF	TGTGCCAGCAGCCAAGTCCCAGGTACGCAGTATTTT
-	-	TRBV28	TRBJ1-2	CASSFGEDGYTF	TGTGCCAGCAGTTTCGGGGAGGATGGCTACACCTTC
-	-	TRBV15	TRBJ2-1	CATSRARTEQFF	TGTGCCACCAGCAGAGCTAGGACAGAGCAGTTCTTC
-	TRBD1	TRBV3-1/TRBV3-2	TRBJ1-3	CASSQEGDRVTYF	TGTGCCAGCAGCCAAGAGGGTGACAGGGTCACATATTTT
few	TRBD1	TRBV18	TRBJ2-5	CASSPRSQGAGETQYF	TGTGCCAGCTCACCAAGGTCCCAGGGGGCCGGGGAGACCCAGTACTTC
once	-	TRBV30	TRBJ1-1	CAWSGMGARSTEAFF	TGTGCCTGGAGTGGAATGGGGGCGCGGAGCACTGAAGCTTTCTTT
-	TRBD2	TRBV7-9	TRBJ2-3	CASSQAGGPADTQYF	TGTGCCAGCAGCCAAGCGGGAGGGCCGGCAGATACGCAGTATTTT
few	TRBD2	TRBV7-8	TRBJ2-5	CASSLAISGGQETQYF	TGTGCCAGCAGCTTAGCTATTAGCGGGGGCCAAGAGACCCAGTACTTC
-	TRBD2	TRBV6-6	TRBJ2-2	CASNLQRGGSFGELFF	TGTGCCAGCAACCTCCAGCGGGGGGGCAGTTTCGGGGAGCTGTTTTTT
-	-	TRBV7-8	TRBJ1-6	CASSLGARTENSPLHF	TGTGCCAGCAGCTTAGGCGCTCGGACAGAGAATTCACCCCTCCACTTT
-	TRBD2	TRBV5-1	TRBJ2-3	CASSLAGTSGLTDTQYF	TGCGCCAGCAGCTTGGCCGGGACTAGCGGGCTCACAGATACGCAGTATTTT
few	TRBD2	TRBV28	TRBJ2-5	CASSLSPGTSEETQYF	TGTGCCAGCAGTTTGTCCCCCGGGACTAGCGAGGAGACCCAGTACTTC
-	TRBD1	TRBV10-3	TRBJ1-2	CAISTLGTGDGYTF	TGTGCCATCAGCACTCTCGGGACAGGGGATGGCTACACCTTC
-	-	TRBV19	TRBJ1-5	CASTTRPGMGWQPQHF	TGTGCCAGTACTACCAGACCAGGTATGGGCTGGCAGCCCCAGCATTTT
-	-	TRBV30	TRBJ1-1	CAGDGRVGARAFF	TGTGCCGGAGACGGCAGGGTCGGCGCGCGTGCTTTCTTT
-	-	TRBV6-5	TRBJ1-2	CASSYSTLGWNYGYTF	TGTGCCAGCAGTTACTCGACTCTCGGGTGGAACTATGGCTACACCTTC
-	TRBD2	TRBV7-6	TRBJ2-5	CASSLAPGGGGQETQYF	TGTGCCAGCAGCTTAGCGCCGGGCGGGGGAGGCCAAGAGACCCAGTACTTC
-	-	TRBV6-5	TRBJ2-3	CASRGADTQYF	TGTGCCAGCAGAGGGGCAGATACGCAGTATTTT